This T cell receptor (beta chain) comes out of a study of CD4 and CD8 cells across lung adenocarcinoma regions. Each CDR3 protein gets one entry after TCRdb re-called the PCR reads with MiXCR. This sample yields more than 9,000 distinct CDR3 sequences, of which more than 45% are seen a single time; 26% belongs to the top ten. V lost 4 bases, J lost 2 bases, and 13 bases stayed unmatched. This CDR3 contains 18 residues. CDR1 DFQATT and CDR2 SNEGSKA come from the germline V gene (reference sequence). Donors had localized lung adenocarcinoma, a non-small cell lung cancer. This chain links TRBV20-1 with TRBJ2-5, with 13 bases that match TRBD2. This TCR was sampled from a female donor with lung adenocarcinoma. The CD4 and CD8 labels of this study may be unreliable. Material for sequencing was CD8+ T cells from the margin of a lung tumor. The DNA of the CDR3 is TGCAGTGCTAAGGGGGTTGGACTAGCGGGGGTCCTTCAAGAGACCCAGTACTTC. It translates to CSAKGVGLAGVLQETQYF.